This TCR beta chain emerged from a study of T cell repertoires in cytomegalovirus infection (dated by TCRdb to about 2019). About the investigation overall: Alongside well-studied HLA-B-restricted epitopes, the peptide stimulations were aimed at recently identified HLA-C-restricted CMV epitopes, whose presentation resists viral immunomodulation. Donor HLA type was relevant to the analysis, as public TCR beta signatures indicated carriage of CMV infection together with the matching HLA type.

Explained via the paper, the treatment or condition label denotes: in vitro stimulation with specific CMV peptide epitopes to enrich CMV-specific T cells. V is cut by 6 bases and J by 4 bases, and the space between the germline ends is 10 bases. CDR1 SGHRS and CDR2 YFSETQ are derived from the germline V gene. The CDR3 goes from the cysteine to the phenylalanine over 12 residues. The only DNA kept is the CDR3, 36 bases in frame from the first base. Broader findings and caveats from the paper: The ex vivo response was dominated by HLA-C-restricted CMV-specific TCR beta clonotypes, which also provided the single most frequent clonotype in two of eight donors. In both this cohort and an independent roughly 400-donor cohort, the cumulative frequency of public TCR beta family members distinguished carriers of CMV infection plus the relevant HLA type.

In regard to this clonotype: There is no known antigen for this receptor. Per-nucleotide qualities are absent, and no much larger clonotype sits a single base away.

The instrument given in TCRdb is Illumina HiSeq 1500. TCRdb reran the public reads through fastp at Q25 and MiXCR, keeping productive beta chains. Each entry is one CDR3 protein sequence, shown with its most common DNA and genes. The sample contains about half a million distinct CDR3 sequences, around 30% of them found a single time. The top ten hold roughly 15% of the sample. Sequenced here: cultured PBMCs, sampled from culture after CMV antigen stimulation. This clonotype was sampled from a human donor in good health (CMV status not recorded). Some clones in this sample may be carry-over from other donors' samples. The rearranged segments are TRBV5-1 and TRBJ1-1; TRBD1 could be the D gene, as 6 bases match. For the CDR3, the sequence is CASTGVSTEAFF. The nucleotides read TGCGCCAGCACAGGGGTGTCCACTGAAGCTTTCTTT.